This T cell receptor (beta chain) was profiled in a study of T cell responses to AZD1222 COVID-19 vaccine. Study background: Pooled samples include second doses given at about 4 or 12 weeks. Findings and caveats of the study: Possibly, clonal diversity was underestimated; donors were largely white British and included more females. Nearly half of unique spike-specific TCRs reportedly avoided B.1.351 and B.1.1.7 mutated regions.

Points on this clone: The antigen remains unidentified.

Trimming removed 5 bases at V and 7 bases at J, with 15 bases between. The V gene's germline CDR1 is MDHEN and CDR2 SYDVKM. This CDR3 region has 13 residues. Sequenced by immunoSEQ multiplex PCR; TCRdb stores in-frame clones only, minus some. This table holds roughly 100,000 clones, about 82% found once. The sequence derives from an adult in good health. This material consisted of peripheral blood, taken on day 0 of AZD1222 vaccination. The J gene is TRBJ2-7, the V gene TRBV28; D uncertain. This CDR3 reads CASSPGATREQYF. The CDR3, as DNA: TGTGCCAGCAGTCCGGGTGCGACGCGGGAGCAGTACTTC.